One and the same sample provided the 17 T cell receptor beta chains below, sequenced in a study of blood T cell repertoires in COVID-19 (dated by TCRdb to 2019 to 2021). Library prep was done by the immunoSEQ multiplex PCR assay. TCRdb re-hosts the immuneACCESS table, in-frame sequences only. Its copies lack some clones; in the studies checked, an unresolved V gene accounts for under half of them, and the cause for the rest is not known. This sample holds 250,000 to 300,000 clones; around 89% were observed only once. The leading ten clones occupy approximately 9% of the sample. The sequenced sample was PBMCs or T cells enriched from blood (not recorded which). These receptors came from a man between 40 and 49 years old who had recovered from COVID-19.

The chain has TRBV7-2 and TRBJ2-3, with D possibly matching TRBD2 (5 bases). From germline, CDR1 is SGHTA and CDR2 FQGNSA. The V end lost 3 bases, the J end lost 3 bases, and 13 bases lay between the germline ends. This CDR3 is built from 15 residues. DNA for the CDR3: TGTGCCAGCAGCTTGAGCGGTAGTAGGACAGATACGCAGTATTTT. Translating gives CASSLSGSRTDTQYF.

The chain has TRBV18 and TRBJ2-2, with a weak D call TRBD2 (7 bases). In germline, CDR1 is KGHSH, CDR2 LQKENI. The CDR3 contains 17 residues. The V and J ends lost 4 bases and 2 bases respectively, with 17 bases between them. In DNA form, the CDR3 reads TGTGCCAGCTCACTTCGCGGGGGCCTACACAACACCGGGGAGCTGTTTTTT. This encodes CASSLRGGLHNTGELFF.

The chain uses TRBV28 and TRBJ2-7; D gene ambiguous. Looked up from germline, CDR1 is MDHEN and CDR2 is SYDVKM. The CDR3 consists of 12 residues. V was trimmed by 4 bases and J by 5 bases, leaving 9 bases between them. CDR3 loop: CASSSYRDEQYF. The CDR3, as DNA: TGTGCCAGCAGTTCATACCGGGACGAGCAGTACTTC.

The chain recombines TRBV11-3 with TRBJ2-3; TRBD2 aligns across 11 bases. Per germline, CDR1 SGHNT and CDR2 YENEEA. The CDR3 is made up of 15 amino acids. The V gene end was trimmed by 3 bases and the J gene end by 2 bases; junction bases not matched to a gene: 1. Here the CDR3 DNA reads TGTGCCAGCAGCTTTAGCGGGGGGGTCACAGATACGCAGTATTTT. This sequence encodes CASSFSGGVTDTQYF. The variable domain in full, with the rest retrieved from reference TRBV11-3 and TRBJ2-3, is EAGVVQSPRYKIIEKKQPVAFWCNPISGHNTLYWYLQNLGQGPELLIRYENEEAVDDSQLPKDRFSAERLKGVDSTLKIQPAELGDSAVYLCASSFSGGVTDTQYFGPGTRLTVL.

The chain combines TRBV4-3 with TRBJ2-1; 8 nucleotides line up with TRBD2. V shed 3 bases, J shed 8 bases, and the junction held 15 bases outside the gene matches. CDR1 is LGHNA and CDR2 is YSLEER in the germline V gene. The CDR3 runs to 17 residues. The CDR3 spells CASSQDPLAGGIDEQFF. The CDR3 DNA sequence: TGCGCCAGCAGCCAGGACCCTCTTGCGGGAGGTATCGATGAGCAGTTCTTC.

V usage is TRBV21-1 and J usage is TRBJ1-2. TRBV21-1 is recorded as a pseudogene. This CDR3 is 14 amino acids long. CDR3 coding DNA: TGTGCCAGCAGCAAAGCGCGGCATCTGGAGGGCTACACCTTC. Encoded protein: CASSKARHLEGYTF.

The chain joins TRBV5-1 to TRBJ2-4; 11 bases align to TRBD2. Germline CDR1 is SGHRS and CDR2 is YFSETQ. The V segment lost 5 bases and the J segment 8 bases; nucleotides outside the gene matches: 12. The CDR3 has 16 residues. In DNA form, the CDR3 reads TGCGCCAGCAGACCCTCAATAGCGGGAGGGAGGGACATTCAGTACTTC. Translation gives CASRPSIAGGRDIQYF.

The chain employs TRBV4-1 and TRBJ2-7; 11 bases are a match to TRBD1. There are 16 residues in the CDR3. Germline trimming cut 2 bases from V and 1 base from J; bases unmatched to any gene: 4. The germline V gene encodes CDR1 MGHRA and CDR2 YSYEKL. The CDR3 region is CASSQMDRGPSYEQYF. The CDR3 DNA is TGCGCCAGCAGCCAAATGGACAGGGGGCCTTCCTACGAGCAGTACTTC.

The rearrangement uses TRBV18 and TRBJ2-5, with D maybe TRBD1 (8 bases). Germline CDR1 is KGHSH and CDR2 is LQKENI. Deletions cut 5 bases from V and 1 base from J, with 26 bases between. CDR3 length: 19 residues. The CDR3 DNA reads TGTGCCAGCTCATCCAGGGGGCAACGTTCGGCGGGAGCCCAAGAGACCCAGTACTTC. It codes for CASSSRGQRSAGAQETQYF.

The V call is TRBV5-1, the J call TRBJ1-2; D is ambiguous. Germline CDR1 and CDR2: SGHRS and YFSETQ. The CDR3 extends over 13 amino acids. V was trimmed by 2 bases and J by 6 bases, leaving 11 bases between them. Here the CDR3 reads CASSFSGPDGYTF. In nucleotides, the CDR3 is TGCGCCAGCAGCTTCTCTGGGCCGGATGGCTACACCTTC.

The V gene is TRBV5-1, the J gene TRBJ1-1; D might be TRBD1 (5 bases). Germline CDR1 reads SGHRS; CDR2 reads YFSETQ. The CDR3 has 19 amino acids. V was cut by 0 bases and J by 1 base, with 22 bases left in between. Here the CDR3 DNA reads TGCGCCAGCAGCTTGGAATCGAAGTGGGGCCTAGACAGGAACACTGAAGCTTTCTTT. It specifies CASSLESKWGLDRNTEAFF.

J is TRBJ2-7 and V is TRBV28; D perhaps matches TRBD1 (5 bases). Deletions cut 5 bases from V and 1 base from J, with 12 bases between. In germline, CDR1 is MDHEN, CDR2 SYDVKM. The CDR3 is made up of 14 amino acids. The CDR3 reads CASSLRQLSYEQYF. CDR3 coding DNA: TGTGCCAGCAGTCTTCGACAGCTGTCCTACGAGCAGTACTTC.

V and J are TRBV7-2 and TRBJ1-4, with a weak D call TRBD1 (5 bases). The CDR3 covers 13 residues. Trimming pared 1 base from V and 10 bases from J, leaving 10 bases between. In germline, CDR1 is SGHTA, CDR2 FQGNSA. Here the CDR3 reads CASSLVMGGKLFF. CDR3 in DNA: TGTGCCAGCAGCTTAGTAATGGGGGGAAAACTGTTTTTT.

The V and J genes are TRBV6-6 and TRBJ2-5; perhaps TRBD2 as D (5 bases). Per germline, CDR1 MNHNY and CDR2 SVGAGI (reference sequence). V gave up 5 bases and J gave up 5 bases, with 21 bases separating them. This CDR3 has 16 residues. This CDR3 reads CASSATTVLSSETQYF. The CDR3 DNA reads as TGTGCCAGCAGTGCGACTACTGTTTTGAGTTCGGAGACCCAGTACTTC.

In DNA form, the CDR3 reads TGTGCCATCAGTGAGACGACAGGGGGCGAGGGTGGCTACACCTTC. Amino acid sequence: CAISETTGGEGGYTF. The genes are TRBV10-3 and TRBJ1-2; TRBD1 matches 10 bases. CDR1 and CDR2 from the germline V gene are ENHRY and SYGVKD. Losses at the gene ends were 2 bases for V and 7 bases for J; bases not matched to a gene: 7. This CDR3 contains 15 residues.

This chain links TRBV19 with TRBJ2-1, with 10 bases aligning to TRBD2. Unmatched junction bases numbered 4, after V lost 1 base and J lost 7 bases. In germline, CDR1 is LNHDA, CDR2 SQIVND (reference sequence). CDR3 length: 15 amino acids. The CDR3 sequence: CASSIGLAGVNEQFF. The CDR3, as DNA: TGTGCCAGTAGTATAGGGCTAGCGGGGGTTAATGAGCAGTTCTTC.

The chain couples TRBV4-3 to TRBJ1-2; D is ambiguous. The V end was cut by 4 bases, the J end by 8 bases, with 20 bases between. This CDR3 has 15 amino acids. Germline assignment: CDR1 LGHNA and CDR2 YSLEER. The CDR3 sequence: CASSLQPQLSRGYTF. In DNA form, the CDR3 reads TGCGCCAGCAGCCTACAGCCACAGTTAAGTCGGGGCTACACCTTC.